This T cell receptor beta chain was found in a study of T-cell reconstitution after alpha-beta-depleted transplantation in children. Unique molecular identifiers were incorporated when the TCRbeta library was constructed. TCRdb redid the calling of the PCR reads with MiXCR, one entry per CDR3 protein. The repertoire holds under 250,000 distinct CDR3 sequences, approximately 7% seen once, with less than 7% in the top ten. The CDR3 length is 16 residues. The V gene's germline CDR1 is MDHEN and CDR2 SYDVKM. V was trimmed by 5 bases and J by 1 base, leaving 16 bases between them. This clonotype was recorded at least ten times. The target antigen is unknown. Study-wide results and caveats: Day-60 TCRbeta diversity that was high in some patients was derived from surviving recipient T cells and thymic progenitors. The origin of alpha-beta T cells about two months after transplant was reportedly several hundred expanded graft clones. The main origin of T-cell counts and diversity one year after transplant was newly produced T cells.

The clonotype originates from a boy between 2 and 10 years old with acute lymphoblastic leukemia, due to receive a stem cell transplant. Sample: PBMCs, taken before TCRalphabeta/CD19-depleted stem cell transplant. This rearrangement joins TRBV28 to TRBJ2-3; the D gene is possibly TRBD2 (6 bases). CDR3 DNA: TGTGCCAGCAGTAGGGCGGGACGACCTGGCACAGATACGCAGTATTTT. This gives the protein CASSRAGRPGTDTQYF.